The 7 T cell receptor beta chains below were found in one sample sequenced in a study of T-cell reconstitution after alpha-beta-depleted transplantation in children. During its preparation, the TCRbeta library received unique molecular identifiers. TCRdb ran MiXCR on the PCR reads and lists one entry per CDR3 protein. Among about 110,000 distinct CDR3 sequences listed, about a tenth were seen once. The sample was PBMCs, taken before TCRalphabeta/CD19-depleted stem cell transplant. The origin of the receptors is a boy between 2 and 15 years old with acute lymphoblastic leukemia, due to receive a stem cell transplant.

This clonotype was counted ten times or more. This chain uses TRBV20-1 with TRBJ1-1; 8 positions match TRBD1. This CDR3 is built from 13 residues. Germline values: CDR1 DFQATT, CDR2 SNEGSKA (reference sequence). The CDR3 reads CRGSGQADYEAFF. CDR3 coding DNA: TGCAGGGGATCGGGACAGGCCGATTATGAAGCTTTCTTT.

This clonotype has only a few counts. The V call is TRBV5-1, the J call TRBJ2-7, with D tentatively TRBD2 (5 bases). Per germline, CDR1 SGHRS and CDR2 YFSETQ. The ends were cut back, 3 bases at V and 2 bases at J, with 12 bases in the middle. The CDR3 is 14 residues long. This chain's CDR3 is CASSSEVPPYEQYF. Here the CDR3 DNA reads TGCGCCAGCAGCTCGGAGGTCCCTCCCTACGAGCAGTACTTC.

This clonotype was seen repeatedly, ten times or more. The chain is built from TRBV20-1 and TRBJ2-3; 7 nucleotides agree with TRBD1. The V and J ends lost 5 bases and 4 bases, in that order; junction bases with no gene match: 12. CDR3 size: 15 residues. CDR1 and CDR2 from the germline V gene are DFQATT and SNEGSKA (reference sequence). The CDR3 loop is CSAEWFRGFSDTQYF. Here the CDR3 DNA reads TGCAGTGCTGAATGGTTCAGGGGGTTCTCAGATACGCAGTATTTT.

Only a few counts were recorded for this clonotype. The junction departs from the called germline gene at one end, perhaps through a read error. The chain joins TRBV9 to TRBJ2-1; 12 nucleotides align to TRBD2. This CDR3 spans 15 amino acids. From germline, CDR1 is SGDLS and CDR2 YYNGEE. The CDR3 spells CASSADGTSGFEEFF. CDR3 in DNA: TGTGCCAGCAGCGCAGACGGGACTAGCGGGTTTGAGGAGTTCTTC.

This clonotype was counted ten times or more. V gene TRBV12-3 or TRBV12-4 combines with J gene TRBJ2-1; D possibly corresponds to TRBD2 (6 bases). The CDR3 loop spans 17 amino acids. The V end was cut by 4 bases, the J end by 0 bases, with 16 bases between. The CDR3 DNA is TGTGCCAGCAGTTCCTATAGCGGCCTCAGCTCCTACAATGAGCAGTTCTTC. This gives the protein CASSSYSGLSSYNEQFF.

Only a few counts were recorded for this clonotype. The chain recombines TRBV4-2 with TRBJ1-5; D is undetermined. The CDR3 runs to 16 residues. Germline assignment: CDR1 LGHNA and CDR2 YNFKEQ. Between the trimmed V and J ends, which lost 4 bases and 5 bases, there was a span of 18 bases. The CDR3 sequence: CASSPLLRRSDQPQHF. The CDR3 bases are TGTGCCAGCAGCCCCCTTTTAAGGCGGTCAGATCAGCCCCAGCATTTT.

The chain uses TRBV29-1 and TRBJ2-3; 7 bases agree with TRBD1. The trim removed 4 bases at V and 2 bases at J, leaving 6 bases unmatched. This CDR3 contains 14 residues. Germline V gives CDR1 SQVTM, CDR2 ANQGSEA. The CDR3: CSVVRTGSTDTQYF. Written as DNA, the CDR3 is TGCAGCGTTGTTAGGACAGGCTCCACAGATACGCAGTATTTT.